This is a list of T cell receptor beta chains from one sample in a study of T cells after posttransplantation cyclophosphamide. Clones were read by immunoSEQ multiplex PCR, and TCRdb kept only the in-frame ones, dropping some. The sample lists about 9,200 clones, just over 95% occurring once. The source material was naive CD8+ T cells sorted from PBMCs. The source is a man in his fifties in good health, CMV-negative, and a related stem cell transplant donor. CDR3s include the opening cysteine and the closing phenylalanine or tryptophan. The D gene is left open where the match is weak. Expanded clones get a size class; other rows say once, few or many, or leave the size out.

clone size	D gene	J gene	V gene	CDR3 DNA	CDR3 protein
.	TRBD1	TRBJ1-5	TRBV18	TGTGCCAGCTCACCGACAGGGCCATTGGGCAATCAGCCCCAGCATTTT	CASSPTGPLGNQPQHF
.	.	TRBJ1-2	TRBV12-5	TGTGCTAGTGGCGACGACTCTCCCCGTAGGCACTATGGCTACACCTTC	CASGDDSPRRHYGYTF
.	TRBD1	TRBJ1-5	TRBV10-3	TGTGCCATCAGTAGGACAGGCGGCAATCAGCCCCAGCATTTT	CAISRTGGNQPQHF
.	TRBD1	TRBJ2-7	TRBV13	TGTGCCAGCAGCTTCCTGGGACAGGCCTACGAGCAGTACTTC	CASSFLGQAYEQYF
.	TRBD2	TRBJ2-2	TRBV27	TGTGCCAGCAGTTTTAATAGCGGGCCCTACACCGGGGAGCTGTTTTTT	CASSFNSGPYTGELFF
.	.	TRBJ2-7	TRBV4-1	TGCGCCAGCAGCCCACATAAGGGGGTTAGCTCCTACGAGCAGTACTTC	CASSPHKGVSSYEQYF
.	TRBD1	TRBJ1-2	TRBV14	TGTGCCAGCAGCCCCCACCTCCGGGACAGGGCCTATGGCTACACCTTC	CASSPHLRDRAYGYTF
.	TRBD2	TRBJ2-1	TRBV2	TGTGCCAGCAGTGAAGGGCGTAGCGGGGTCTCCTACAATGAGCAGTTCTTC	CASSEGRSGVSYNEQFF
.	.	TRBJ1-2	TRBV5-6	TGTGCCAGCAGCTTGTATGGTCAGTGGGCTTACTATGGCTACACCTTC	CASSLYGQWAYYGYTF
once	TRBD1	TRBJ2-2	TRBV19	TGTGCCAGTAGTATGGGACAGGGAAAGGGGGAGCTGTTTTTT	CASSMGQGKGELFF
.	.	TRBJ2-5	TRBV7-9	TGTGCCAGCAGCTGGCAGGGCCTCCAAGAGACCCAGTACTTC	CASSWQGLQETQYF
once	.	TRBJ2-5	TRBV14	TGTGCCAGCAGCCAAGACAGCCAAGAGACCCAGTACTTC	CASSQDSQETQYF
.	TRBD1	TRBJ1-5	TRBV19	TGTGCCAGTAGTGTCAATACAGGGGGCAATCAGCCCCAGCATTTT	CASSVNTGGNQPQHF
.	.	TRBJ2-1	TRBV9	TGTGCCAGCAGCGGAGAGCCCGGCTACAATGAGCAGTTCTTC	CASSGEPGYNEQFF
.	.	TRBJ1-1	TRBV10-2	TGCGCCAGCACTACAGGGAGCCGCACTGAAGCTTTCTTT	CASTTGSRTEAFF
.	TRBD1	TRBJ2-2	TRBV5-1	TGCGCCAGCAGCCAGGGACAGGCGAACACCGGGGAGCTGTTTTTT	CASSQGQANTGELFF
.	.	TRBJ1-3	TRBV5-4	TGTGCCAGCAGCCCCGAGGGGGGGGGAGGAAACACCATATATTTT	CASSPEGGGGNTIYF
.	TRBD1	TRBJ2-2	TRBV9	TGTGCCAGCAGCGCGACAGGGTTCGGGGAGCTGTTTTTT	CASSATGFGELFF
.	TRBD1	TRBJ1-1	TRBV6-1	TGTGCCAGCAGTGAGTCAGGGGGCATGAACACTGAAGCTTTCTTT	CASSESGGMNTEAFF
.	TRBD2	TRBJ2-7	TRBV9	TGTGCCAGCAGCGTAGTTGATAGCGGGATTCAGCAGTACTTC	CASSVVDSGIQQYF
.	TRBD1	TRBJ2-3	TRBV4-2	TGTGCCAGCAGCCAAGCTCCCCTAGGGGGCCGACCCCAAGATACGCAGTATTTT	CASSQAPLGGRPQDTQYF
.	TRBD2	TRBJ2-1	TRBV11-3	TGTGCCAGCAGCCCCCGGGGGGGGGTAGCGGGGACCAGGGACAATGAGCAGTTCTTC	CASSPRGGVAGTRDNEQFF
.	TRBD1	TRBJ1-4	TRBV7-9	TGTGCCAGCTCCTACCCGGGACAGGGGAATGAAAAACTGTTTTTT	CASSYPGQGNEKLFF
.	TRBD1	TRBJ1-5	TRBV2	TGTGCCAGCAGTGATTTTCTACAGGGGGCTGGGAGCAATCAGCCCCAGCATTTT	CASSDFLQGAGSNQPQHF
.	TRBD1	TRBJ1-1	TRBV19	TGTGCCAGTAGTTCCCGCAGGGGGATTGAAGCTTTCTTT	CASSSRRGIEAFF
once	TRBD1	TRBJ2-3	TRBV25-1	TGTGCCAGCAGTTCGCACAGGGGGCTCCTCGTCACAGATACGCAGTATTTT	CASSSHRGLLVTDTQYF
.	.	TRBJ2-1	TRBV19	TGTGCCAGTACCCCTTCCCGGGGTCCCTACAATGAGCAGTTCTTC	CASTPSRGPYNEQFF
.	TRBD2	TRBJ2-1	TRBV11-3	TGTGCCAGCAGCAAACCCGGGACTACAAAAAACCATGAGCAGTTCTTC	CASSKPGTTKNHEQFF
.	TRBD1	TRBJ2-3	TRBV5-8	TGTGCCAGCAGCTCGTCGGGACAGGGCCTGAGAGATACGCAGTATTTT	CASSSSGQGLRDTQYF
.	.	TRBJ1-3	TRBV7-6	TGTGCCAGCAGCGCCCAGGGTTTATGGGGTTTGGGCTCTGGAAACACCATATATTTT	CASSAQGLWGLGSGNTIYF